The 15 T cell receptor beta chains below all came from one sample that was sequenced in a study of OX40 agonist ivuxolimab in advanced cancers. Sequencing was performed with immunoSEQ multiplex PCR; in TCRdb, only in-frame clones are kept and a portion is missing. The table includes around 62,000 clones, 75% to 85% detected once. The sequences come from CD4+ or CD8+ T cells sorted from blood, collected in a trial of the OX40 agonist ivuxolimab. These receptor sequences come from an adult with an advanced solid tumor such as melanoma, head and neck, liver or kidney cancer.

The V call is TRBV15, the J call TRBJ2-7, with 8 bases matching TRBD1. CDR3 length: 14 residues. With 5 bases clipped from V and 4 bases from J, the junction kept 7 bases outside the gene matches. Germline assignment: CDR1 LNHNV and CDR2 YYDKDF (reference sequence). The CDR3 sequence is CATSGGTGGYEQYF. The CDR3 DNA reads TGTGCCACCAGCGGAGGGACAGGCGGTTACGAGCAGTACTTC.

The CDR3 bases are TGTGCCAGCAGTTACTCGACCGGGACAGCCCAAGAGACCCAGTACTTC. Residues: CASSYSTGTAQETQYF. V and J are TRBV6-6 and TRBJ2-5; 7 bases line up with TRBD1. The J segment lost 1 base and the V segment lost 0 bases, leaving 5 bases of the junction unmatched. The germline V gene has CDR1 MNHNY and CDR2 SVGAGI (reference sequence). The CDR3 loop spans 16 amino acids.

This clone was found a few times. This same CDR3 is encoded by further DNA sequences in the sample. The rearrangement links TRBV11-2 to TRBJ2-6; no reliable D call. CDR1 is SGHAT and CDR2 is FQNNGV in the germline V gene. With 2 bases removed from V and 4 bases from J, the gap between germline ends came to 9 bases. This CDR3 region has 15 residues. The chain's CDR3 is CASSLSRAGANVLTF. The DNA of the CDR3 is TGTGCCAGCAGCTTATCAAGAGCGGGGGCCAACGTCCTGACTTTC.

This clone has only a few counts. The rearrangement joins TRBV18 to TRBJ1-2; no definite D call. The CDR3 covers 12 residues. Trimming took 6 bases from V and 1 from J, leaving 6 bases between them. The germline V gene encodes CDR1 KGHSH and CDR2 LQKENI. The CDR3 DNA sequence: TGTGCCAGCTCCGACAATAACTATGGCTACACCTTC. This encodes CASSDNNYGYTF.

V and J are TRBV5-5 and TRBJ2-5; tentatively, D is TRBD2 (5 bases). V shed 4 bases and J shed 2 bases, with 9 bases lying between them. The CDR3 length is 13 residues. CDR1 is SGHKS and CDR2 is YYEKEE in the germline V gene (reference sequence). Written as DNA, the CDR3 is TGTGCCAGCAGCACCGCGGGTCAAGAGACCCAGTACTTC. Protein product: CASSTAGQETQYF.

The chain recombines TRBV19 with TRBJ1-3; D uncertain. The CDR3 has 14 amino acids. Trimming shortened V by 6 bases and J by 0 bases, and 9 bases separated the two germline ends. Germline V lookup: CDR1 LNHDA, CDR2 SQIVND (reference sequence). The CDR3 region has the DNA TGTGCCAGTAGCATGTACATCTCTGGAAACACCATATATTTT. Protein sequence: CASSMYISGNTIYF.

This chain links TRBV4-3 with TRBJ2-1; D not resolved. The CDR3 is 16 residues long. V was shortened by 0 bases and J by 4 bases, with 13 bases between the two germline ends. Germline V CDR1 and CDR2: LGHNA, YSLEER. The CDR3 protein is CASSQEGQQRYNEQFF. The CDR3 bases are TGCGCCAGCAGCCAAGAAGGCCAGCAGAGATACAATGAGCAGTTCTTC.

CDR3 in DNA: TGTGCCAGCAGTGAATGGAACCGAGCGGACACTGAAGCTTTCTTT. It encodes CASSEWNRADTEAFF. V and J are TRBV25-1 and TRBJ1-1, with D hard to call. The CDR3 loop spans 15 amino acids. Between the trimmed V and J ends, which lost 1 base and 3 bases, there was a span of 12 bases. Germline assignment: CDR1 MGHDK and CDR2 SYGVNS.

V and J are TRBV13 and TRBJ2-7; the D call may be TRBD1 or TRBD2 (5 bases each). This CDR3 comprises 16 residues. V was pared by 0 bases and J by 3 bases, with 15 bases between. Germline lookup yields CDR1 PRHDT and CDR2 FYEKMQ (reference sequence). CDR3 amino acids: CASSLGRGTRLYEQYF. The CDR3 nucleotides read TGTGCCAGCAGCTTAGGGAGAGGGACCAGACTCTACGAGCAGTACTTC.

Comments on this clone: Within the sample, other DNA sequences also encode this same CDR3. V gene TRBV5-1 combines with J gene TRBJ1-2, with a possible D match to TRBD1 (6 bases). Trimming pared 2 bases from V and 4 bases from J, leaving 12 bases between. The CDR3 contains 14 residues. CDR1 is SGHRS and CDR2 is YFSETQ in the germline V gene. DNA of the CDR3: TGCGCCAGCAGCTTTTCCGACAGGCGCTATGGCTACACCTTC. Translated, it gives CASSFSDRRYGYTF.

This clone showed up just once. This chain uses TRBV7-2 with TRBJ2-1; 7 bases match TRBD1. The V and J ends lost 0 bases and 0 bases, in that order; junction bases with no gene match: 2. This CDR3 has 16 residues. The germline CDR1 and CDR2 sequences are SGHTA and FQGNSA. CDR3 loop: CASSLARDSSYNEQFF. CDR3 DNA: TGTGCCAGCAGCTTAGCCAGGGACAGCTCCTACAATGAGCAGTTCTTC.

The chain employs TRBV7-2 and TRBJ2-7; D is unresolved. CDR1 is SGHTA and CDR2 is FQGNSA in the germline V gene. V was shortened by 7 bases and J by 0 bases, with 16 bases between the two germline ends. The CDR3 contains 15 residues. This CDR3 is CASTPGQALSYEQYF. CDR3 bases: TGTGCCAGCACCCCTGGGCAGGCCCTCTCCTACGAGCAGTACTTC.

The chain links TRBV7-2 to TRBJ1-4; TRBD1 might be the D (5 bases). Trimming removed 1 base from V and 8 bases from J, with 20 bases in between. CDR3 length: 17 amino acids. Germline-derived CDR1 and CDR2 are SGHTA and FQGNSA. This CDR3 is CASSLDQTATKREKLFF. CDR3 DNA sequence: TGTGCCAGCAGCTTAGACCAGACAGCGACAAAGCGAGAAAAACTGTTTTTT.

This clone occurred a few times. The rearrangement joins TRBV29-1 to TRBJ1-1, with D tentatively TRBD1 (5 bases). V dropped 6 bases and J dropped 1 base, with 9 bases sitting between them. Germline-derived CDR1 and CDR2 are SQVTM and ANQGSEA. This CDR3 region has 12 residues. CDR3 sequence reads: CSVSRANTEAFF. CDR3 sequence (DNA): TGCAGCGTATCCAGGGCGAACACTGAAGCTTTCTTT.

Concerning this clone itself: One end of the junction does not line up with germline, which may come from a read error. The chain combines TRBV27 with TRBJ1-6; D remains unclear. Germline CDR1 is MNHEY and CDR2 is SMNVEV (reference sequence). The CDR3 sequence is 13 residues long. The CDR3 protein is CASSFSYDSPLHF. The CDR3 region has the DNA TGTGCCAGCAGTTTCTCCTATGATTCACCCCTCCACTTT.